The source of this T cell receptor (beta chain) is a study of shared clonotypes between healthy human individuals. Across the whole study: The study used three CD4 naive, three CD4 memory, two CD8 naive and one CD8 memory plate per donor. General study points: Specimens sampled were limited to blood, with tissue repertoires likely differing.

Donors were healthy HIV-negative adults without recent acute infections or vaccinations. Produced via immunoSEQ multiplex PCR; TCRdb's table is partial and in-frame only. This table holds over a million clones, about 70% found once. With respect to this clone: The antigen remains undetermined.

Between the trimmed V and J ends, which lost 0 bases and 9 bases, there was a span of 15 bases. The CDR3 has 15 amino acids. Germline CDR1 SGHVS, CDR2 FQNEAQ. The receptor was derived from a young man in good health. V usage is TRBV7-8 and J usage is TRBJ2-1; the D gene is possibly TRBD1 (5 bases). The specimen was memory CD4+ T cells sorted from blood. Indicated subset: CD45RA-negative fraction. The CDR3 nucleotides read TGTGCCAGCAGCTTAGCCAGTGGTGCCAGGGTTGAGCAGTTCTTC. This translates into CASSLASGARVEQFF.